The present T cell receptor beta chain was sequenced within a study of CD8 T cells in Susac syndrome. The multiple sclerosis controls were treatment-naive patients, and their relapsing-remitting disease was stable or active. From germline, CDR1 is MNHEY and CDR2 SMNVEV (reference sequence). V gave up 1 base and J gave up 0 bases; unmatched junction bases: 13. The CDR3 is made up of 19 amino acids. With random hexamers, about 0.45 to 1 ug RNA was reverse transcribed. TCRdb re-derived calls from the immunoSEQ multiplex PCR reads in MiXCR, one entry per CDR3 protein. The repertoire holds roughly 200,000 distinct CDR3 sequences, with almost 96% as singletons.

Sequencing was performed on CD4+ T cells from PBMCs. The V gene is TRBV27, the J gene TRBJ1-1; TRBD1 matches 8 bases. This sequence originates from a human donor with multiple sclerosis. The CDR3 coding sequence is TGTGCCAGCAGTTTATGGGGTCAGGGGGCAGCGGGCATGAACACTGAAGCTTTCTTT. It codes for CASSLWGQGAAGMNTEAFF.